The TCR beta chain under discussion was sequenced for a study of OX40 agonist ivuxolimab in advanced cancers. Study-wide points: CD8+ T cells averaged more expanded clones than CD4+. Among patients with partial responses at 0.1-3.0 mg/kg, clonal expansion was among the lowest.

Assay: immunoSEQ multiplex PCR; the TCRdb copy retains only in-frame clones and omits some. Found here are 67,000 or so clones, roughly 90% of them singletons; the top ten hold about 0.95%. Autoimmune disease history or systemic immunosuppression barred patients. V lost 6 bases to trimming and J lost 0 bases, with 10 bases between them. Germline V gives CDR1 SNHLY, CDR2 FYNNEI. The CDR3 loop spans 14 amino acids. Worth noting for this clone: Its specificity is unknown.

Sequencing used CD4+ or CD8+ T cells sorted from blood, obtained in a trial of the OX40 agonist ivuxolimab. The rearrangement uses TRBV2 and TRBJ2-3; D is possibly TRBD2 (6 bases). This sequence was found in an adult with an advanced solid tumor such as melanoma, head and neck, liver or kidney cancer. CDR3 DNA sequence: TGTGCCAGCAGAAGACTAGGCAGCACAGATACGCAGTATTTT. It codes for CASRRLGSTDTQYF. The full variable domain, rest sourced from reference TRBV2 and TRBJ2-3, is EPEVTQTPSHQVTQMGQEVILRCVPISNHLYFYWYRQILGQKVEFLVSFYNNEISEKSEIFDDQFSVERPDGSNFTLKIRSTKLEDSAMYFCASRRLGSTDTQYFGPGTRLTVL.